This T cell receptor (beta chain) came from a study of lung T cells in sarcoidosis with Löfgren's syndrome. TCRdb reanalysed the reads using MiXCR and keeps one entry per CDR3 protein. The data show more than 50,000 distinct CDR3 sequences, 21% seen once. This clonotype was detected many times. Germline assignment: CDR1 SEHNR and CDR2 FQNEAQ (reference sequence). After removal of 5 bases from V and 6 bases from J, the junction contained 5 bases not matched to a gene. CDR3 length: 14 amino acids. V usage is TRBV7-9 and J usage is TRBJ2-1, with 9 bases that match TRBD2. This clonotype originated in a human donor with sarcoidosis (Löfgren's syndrome or another form), or a control subject (not recorded which). The sample taken for sequencing was CD4+ T cells from PBMCs. CDR3 amino acids: CASSIGTSSNEQFF. In nucleotides, the CDR3 is TGTGCCAGCAGCATCGGGACTAGCAGCAATGAGCAGTTCTTC.